Each of the 28 T cell receptor beta chains below was sequenced from the same sample in a study of T cells in Graves' hyperthyroidism and ophthalmopathy. It was RNA transcripts that yielded the amplified TCR beta CDR3 regions. When the TCR CDR3 underwent first-round RT-PCR, the HTBI primer set was used. Using its own MiXCR run on the multiplex PCR reads, TCRdb lists one record per CDR3 protein. The table lists nearly 600,000 distinct CDR3 sequences, around 14% of them singletons. The sequenced sample was blood. All receptors derive from a young woman with Graves' ophthalmopathy.

This clonotype was found many times. The V and J genes are TRBV6-1 and TRBJ1-1, with a weak D call TRBD1 (6 bases). This CDR3 region has 11 residues. V shed 8 bases and J shed 12 bases, with 16 bases lying between them. Looked up from germline, CDR1 is MNHNS and CDR2 is SASEGT. CDR3 in DNA: TGTGCCAGCCGGACAGAGGGGCTACCTTTCTTT. Amino acid sequence: CASRTEGLPFF.

Ten or more counts support this clonotype. The rearrangement links TRBV10-3 to TRBJ1-2, with 9 bases matching TRBD1. V shed 4 bases, J shed 8 bases, and the junction held 8 bases outside the gene matches. CDR1 and CDR2 from the germline V gene are ENHRY and SYGVKD. This CDR3 has 14 amino acids. CDR3 DNA: TGTGCCATCAGTGGGACGGGACAGGGTTACGGCTACACCTTC. It translates to CAISGTGQGYGYTF.

This clonotype was recorded many times. The chain has TRBV7-9 and TRBJ2-1; D is undetermined. Trimming removed 1 base from V and 3 bases from J, with 7 bases in between. The CDR3 extends over 14 amino acids. Germline assignment: CDR1 SEHNR and CDR2 FQNEAQ (reference sequence). The CDR3 region has the DNA TGTGCCAGCAGCTTAGTGGGCAGCTACAATGAGCAGTTCTTC. Its protein product is CASSLVGSYNEQFF.

This clonotype was seen many times. The chain has TRBV9 and TRBJ2-5; D may be TRBD2 (7 bases). CDR3 size: 14 residues. The V gene lost 1 base and the J gene lost 5 bases, with 12 bases spanning the gap. Germline V gene sequence: CDR1 SGDLS, CDR2 YYNGEE. The CDR3 coding sequence is TGTGCCAGCAGCGTATCGGGGGGCGCGGAGACCCAGTACTTC. Protein product: CASSVSGGAETQYF.

Many counts were recorded for this clonotype. The chain uses TRBV2 and TRBJ2-1, with D perhaps matching TRBD2 (5 bases). Germline-derived CDR1 and CDR2 are SNHLY and FYNNEI. With 3 bases removed from V and 5 bases from J, the gap between germline ends came to 14 bases. This CDR3 is 15 amino acids long. The CDR3 DNA follows: TGTGCCAGCAGTGACTGGGGTGAGGGAAACAATGAGCAGTTCTTC. It specifies CASSDWGEGNNEQFF.

This clonotype turned up a few times. CDR3 in amino acids: CASSLDTSPQENTEAFF. The CDR3 region has the DNA TGTGCCAGCAGCTTAGATACTTCCCCACAGGAGAACACTGAAGCTTTCTTT. The gene calls are TRBV13 and TRBJ1-1; the D gene is possibly TRBD1 (5 bases). Trimming left V 1 base short and J 1 base short, with 16 bases between. Germline lookup yields CDR1 PRHDT and CDR2 FYEKMQ (reference sequence). The CDR3 covers 17 residues.

V is TRBV10-3 and J is TRBJ1-1; perhaps TRBD1 as D (5 bases). The V and J ends lost 0 bases and 3 bases respectively, with 11 bases between them. The CDR3 length is 15 residues. Germline V lookup: CDR1 ENHRY, CDR2 SYGVKD. CDR3 residues: CAISESRGPYTEAFF. Written as DNA, the CDR3 is TGTGCCATCAGTGAGTCTAGGGGCCCGTACACTGAAGCTTTCTTT.

The rearrangement uses TRBV10-2 and TRBJ2-1; perhaps D is TRBD1 or TRBD2 (6 bases each). CDR1 WSHSY and CDR2 SAAADI come from the germline V gene. This CDR3 has 11 amino acids. Trimming removed 6 bases from V and 8 bases from J, with 8 bases in between. CDR3 residues: CASREGDEQFF. The CDR3 DNA is TGCGCCAGCAGGGAGGGGGATGAGCAGTTCTTC.

The table lists this clonotype with a few counts. The rearrangement links TRBV10-3 to TRBJ1-3; D not resolved. Trimming pared 3 bases from V and 1 base from J, leaving 13 bases between. The germline CDR1 and CDR2 sequences are ENHRY and SYGVKD. This CDR3 region has 16 residues. The CDR3 DNA sequence: TGTGCCATCAGTGAAGGGCGGGGAGTGTCTGGAAACACCATATATTTT. It specifies CAISEGRGVSGNTIYF.

Concerning this clonotype itself: Being one base from a much bigger clone, this may be a read error. The genes are TRBV9 and TRBJ2-1; D perhaps matches TRBD2 (6 bases). This CDR3 has 13 amino acids. Germline CDR1 and CDR2: SGDLS and YYNGEE. Here the CDR3 reads CVSSPTSSDEQFF. The CDR3 region has the DNA TGTGTCAGCAGCCCGACTAGTTCCGATGAGCAGTTCTTC.

This clonotype was counted ten times or more. This chain joins TRBV11-2 and TRBJ1-4; D is perhaps TRBD1 (6 bases). The CDR3 covers 20 residues. V shed 5 bases and J shed 0 bases, with 25 bases lying between them. From germline, CDR1 is SGHAT and CDR2 FQNNGV. The CDR3 here is CASSPYLTGHFDATNEKLFF. The CDR3 nucleotides are TGTGCCAGCAGCCCATACTTGACAGGACATTTTGATGCAACTAATGAAAAACTGTTTTTT.

The table lists this clonotype with many counts. This chain connects TRBV7-6 to TRBJ2-3; D might be TRBD2 (5 bases). V was cut by 0 bases and J by 0 bases, with 10 bases left in between. The CDR3 covers 16 residues. Germline V gene data show CDR1 as SGHVS and CDR2 as FNYEAQ. In DNA form, the CDR3 reads TGTGCCAGCAGCTTAGCGGGCGGGTATAGCACAGATACGCAGTATTTT. The encoded protein is CASSLAGGYSTDTQYF.

This clonotype was detected ten times or more. This chain uses TRBV6-6 with TRBJ2-2; D may match TRBD1 or TRBD2 (9 bases each). Between the trimmed V and J ends, which lost 0 bases and 9 bases, there was a span of 17 bases. Looked up from germline, CDR1 is MNHNY and CDR2 is SVGAGI (reference sequence). This CDR3 comprises 16 residues. The CDR3 DNA is TGTGCCAGCAGTTACTCCGGGACAGGGACTAGCCGGGAGCTGTTTTTT. Its protein is CASSYSGTGTSRELFF.

This clonotype was observed at least ten times. The J gene is TRBJ2-1, the V gene TRBV6-2 or TRBV6-3; 11 bases map to TRBD1. This CDR3 has 17 amino acids. Germline-derived CDR1 and CDR2 are MNHEY and SVGEGT. Trimming took 0 bases from V and 4 from J; bases not matched to a gene: 5. CDR3 nucleotide sequence: TGTGCCAGCAGTTACTCGATCGGACAGGGGGCGTACAATGAGCAGTTCTTC. Residues: CASSYSIGQGAYNEQFF.

J is TRBJ2-1 and V is TRBV4-2; tentative D call: TRBD2 (6 bases). V lost 0 bases to trimming and J lost 0 bases, with 12 bases between them. CDR1 is LGHNA and CDR2 is YNFKEQ in the germline V gene. The CDR3 consists of 17 residues. In DNA form, the CDR3 reads TGTGCCAGCAGCCAAGAGGACTATCCGAGCTCCTACAATGAGCAGTTCTTC. Its protein is CASSQEDYPSSYNEQFF.

This clonotype was detected ten times or more. The chain couples TRBV30 to TRBJ1-5; 11 bases are shared with TRBD1. Germline lookup yields CDR1 GTSNPN and CDR2 SVGIG (reference sequence). The CDR3 loop spans 14 amino acids. The ends lost 4 bases at V and 7 bases at J; junction bases unmatched: 6. As DNA, the CDR3 is TGTGCCTGGACTGGGACAGGGGGACGACAGCCCCAGCATTTT. It encodes CAWTGTGGRQPQHF.

The chain uses TRBV25-1 and TRBJ1-1; 10 bases are shared with TRBD1. J lost 4 bases, V lost 3 bases, and 5 bases had no gene match. The CDR3 extends over 15 amino acids. Germline CDR1 reads MGHDK; CDR2 reads SYGVNS. CDR3 sequence reads: CASSELTGGGTEAFF. The CDR3 bases are TGTGCCAGCAGTGAGTTGACAGGGGGCGGCACTGAAGCTTTCTTT. The variable domain in full, with the rest retrieved from reference TRBV25-1 and TRBJ1-1, is EADIYQTPRYLVIGTGKKITLECSQTMGHDKMYWYQQDPGMELHLIHYSYGVNSTEKGDLSSESTVSRIRTEHFPLTLESARPSHTSQYLCASSELTGGGTEAFFGQGTRLTVV.

CDR3 residues: CASSYSTGASTDTQYF. In DNA, the CDR3 is TGTGCCAGCAGTTACTCGACGGGGGCGAGCACAGATACGCAGTATTTT. V is TRBV6-6 and J is TRBJ2-3, with D possibly called TRBD1 or TRBD2 (6 bases each). The CDR3 totals 16 residues. Between the trimmed V and J ends, which lost 0 bases and 0 bases, there was a span of 10 bases. Germline V gene data show CDR1 as MNHNY and CDR2 as SVGAGI (reference sequence).

The table lists this clonotype with many counts. The chain carries TRBV15 and TRBJ1-4; D remains unclear. The germline V gene encodes CDR1 LNHNV and CDR2 YYDKDF (reference sequence). The V end was cut by 1 base, the J end by 4 bases, with 16 bases between. The CDR3 has 17 amino acids. CDR3 sequence reads: CATSRALGVVGNEKLFF. CDR3 coding DNA: TGTGCCACCAGCAGAGCCCTTGGAGTCGTGGGTAATGAAAAACTGTTTTTT.

This clonotype has a handful of counts. The V gene is TRBV11-2, the J gene TRBJ2-7, with D possibly TRBD2 on 5 matching bases. The CDR3 has 14 amino acids. V shed 4 bases and J shed 6 bases, with 16 bases lying between them. Germline assignment: CDR1 SGHAT and CDR2 FQNNGV. The chain's CDR3 is CASSSTGLALEQYF. The DNA of the CDR3 is TGTGCCAGCAGCTCCACCGGTCTAGCTCTCGAGCAGTACTTC.

This clonotype was seen repeatedly, ten times or more. The gene calls are TRBV30 and TRBJ2-1, with TRBD2 matching over 11 bases. CDR1 GTSNPN and CDR2 SVGIG come from the germline V gene (reference sequence). The ends lost 4 bases at V and 10 bases at J; junction bases unmatched: 6. This CDR3 region has 13 residues. The DNA of the CDR3 is TGTGCCTGGAATAGCGGGAGGGGAGGGGAGCAGTTCTTC. Translation: CAWNSGRGGEQFF.

The table lists this clonotype with many counts. V is TRBV12-3 or TRBV12-4 and J is TRBJ2-5; tentative D call: TRBD1 (6 bases). This CDR3 is built from 14 residues. V lost 4 bases, J lost 5 bases, and 14 bases lay in between. CDR3 sequence reads: CASSSWEQGETQYF. The CDR3 coding sequence is TGTGCCAGCAGTTCTTGGGAACAGGGCGAGACCCAGTACTTC.

The table lists this clonotype with many counts. This chain connects TRBV27 to TRBJ1-1; 9 bases line up with TRBD1. V trimming: 8 bases; J trimming: 5 bases; junction bases outside the gene matches: 9. The CDR3 has 14 residues. The germline V gene has CDR1 MNHEY and CDR2 SMNVEV (reference sequence). The CDR3 sequence: CASRQQGARTEAFF. The CDR3 nucleotides read TGTGCCAGCCGACAACAGGGGGCAAGGACTGAAGCTTTCTTT.

This clonotype was counted many times. The rearrangement links TRBV11-3 to TRBJ2-1; 9 bases are a match to TRBD2. Germline lookup yields CDR1 SGHNT and CDR2 YENEEA. The ends lost 3 bases at V and 9 bases at J; junction bases unmatched: 12. The CDR3 consists of 16 residues. The CDR3 DNA reads as TGTGCCAGCAGCTTGACAGCTGCGGGAGGGTACGTTGAGCAGTTCTTC. It translates to CASSLTAAGGYVEQFF.

This clonotype was found a few times. This chain uses TRBV9 with TRBJ1-6, with a possible D match to TRBD1 (6 bases). Deletions cut 2 bases from V and 5 bases from J, with 8 bases between. The CDR3 loop spans 14 amino acids. CDR1 is SGDLS and CDR2 is YYNGEE in the germline V gene. CDR3 amino acids: CASSVDSHNSPLHF. For the CDR3, the DNA is TGTGCCAGCAGCGTGGACAGCCATAATTCACCCCTCCACTTT. The variable domain in full, completed from reference TRBV9 and TRBJ1-6, reads DSGVTQTPKHLITATGQRVTLRCSPRSGDLSVYWYQQSLDQGLQFLIQYYNGEERAKGNILERFSAQQFPDLHSELNLSSLELGDSALYFCASSVDSHNSPLHFGNGTRLTVT.

To note about this clonotype: This may stem from a read error, because a much larger clone lies one nucleotide away. This likely comes from a read error, as the CDR3 has no conserved phenylalanine or tryptophan at its end. The chain links TRBV6-2 or TRBV6-3 to TRBJ1-1; 8 nucleotides agree with TRBD1. Germline CDR1 is MNHEY and CDR2 is SVGEGT. The CDR3 contains 12 residues. The V segment lost 8 bases and the J segment 4 bases; nucleotides outside the gene matches: 3. CDR3: CASFTGGTEAFL. DNA of the CDR3: TGTGCCAGCTTTACAGGGGGCACTGAAGCTTTCCTT.

This clonotype was seen a few times. The V call is TRBV6-8, the J call TRBJ1-3; the D is unclear. V was trimmed by 1 base and J by 6 bases, leaving 4 bases between them. Per the germline V gene, CDR1 is MNHGY and CDR2 is SAAAGT. There are 12 residues in the CDR3. CDR3 in amino acids: CASSYYENTIYF. The CDR3 DNA sequence: TGTGCCAGCAGTTACTACGAAAACACCATATATTTT.

This clonotype was counted many times. The V gene is TRBV12-3 or TRBV12-4, the J gene TRBJ2-1, with D tentatively TRBD1 (7 bases). The CDR3 extends over 14 amino acids. Deletions cut 2 bases from V and 8 bases from J, with 13 bases between. The CDR3 nucleotides read TGTGCCAGCAGTTTAATAGGAGGGGGCCATGAGCAGTTCTTC. Translation: CASSLIGGGHEQFF.